This T cell receptor beta chain was sequenced during a study of blood T cell repertoires in COVID-19. Study as a whole: PBMCs, B-cell-depleted T cells, or T cells were the source of the cDNA or gDNA that made up the material.

Original processing notes: Reference gene primer amplification gave estimated nucleated cell counts. The protocol was immunoSEQ multiplex PCR, while the TCRdb copy is restricted to in-frame clones and leaves out a portion. V and J calls and clone size are as listed in that table; D and trimming were resolved from the DNA. The sample records around 620,000 clones, more than 80% being singletons. Only one count was recorded for this clone. Specimen: peripheral blood. This clonotype originated in a woman between 18 and 30 years old with acute or convalescent COVID-19.

This CDR3 is CASSLGDRGYIQYF. In DNA, the CDR3 is TGCGCCAGCAGCTTGGGAGACAGGGGATACATTCAGTACTTC. The rearrangement joins TRBV5-1 to TRBJ2-4; 8 bases align to TRBD1. Germline CDR1 reads SGHRS; CDR2 reads YFSETQ. CDR3 size: 14 residues. V shed 0 bases and J 8 bases; nucleotides not matched to a gene: 4.